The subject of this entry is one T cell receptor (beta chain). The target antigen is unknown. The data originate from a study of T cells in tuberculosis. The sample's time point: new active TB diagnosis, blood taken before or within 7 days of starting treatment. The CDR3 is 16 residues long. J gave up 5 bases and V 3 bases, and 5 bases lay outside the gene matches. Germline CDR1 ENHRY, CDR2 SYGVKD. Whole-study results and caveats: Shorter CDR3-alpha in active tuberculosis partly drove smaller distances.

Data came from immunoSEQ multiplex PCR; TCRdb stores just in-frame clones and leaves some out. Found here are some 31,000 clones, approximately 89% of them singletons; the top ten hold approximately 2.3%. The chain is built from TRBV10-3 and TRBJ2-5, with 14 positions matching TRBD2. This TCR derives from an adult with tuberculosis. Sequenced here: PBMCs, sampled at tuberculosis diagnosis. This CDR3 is CAISDTGTSGGETQYF. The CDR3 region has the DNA TGTGCCATCAGTGACACCGGGACTAGCGGGGGTGAGACCCAGTACTTC.